The 12 T cell receptor beta chains in this list originate from one sample, sequenced in a study of cytomegalovirus exposure and HLA in healthy donors. The PCR had 60 Vbeta and 13 Jbeta primers. Method: immunoSEQ multiplex PCR; TCRdb's copy keeps in-frame clones and lacks some. The sample consists of roughly 150,000 clones, roughly four fifths of them appearing once. Source material: PBMCs. These receptors came from a male donor in good health and CMV-seropositive.

This clone was seen once. J is TRBJ1-6 and V is TRBV5-4; D might be TRBD1 (6 bases). CDR3 size: 17 residues. Germline CDR1 SGHNT, CDR2 YYREEE (reference sequence). Trimming took 0 bases from V and 7 from J, leaving 17 bases between them. The CDR3 is CASSLGQEEARNSPLHF. CDR3 coding DNA: TGTGCCAGCAGCTTGGGACAGGAGGAGGCGAGAAATTCACCCCTCCACTTT. Full variable domain (outside the CDR3, taken from reference TRBV5-4 and TRBJ1-6): ETGVTQSPTHLIKTRGQQVTLRCSSQSGHNTVSWYQQALGQGPQFIFQYYREEENGRGNFPPRFSGLQFPNYSSELNVNALELDDSALYLCASSLGQEEARNSPLHFGNGTRLTVT.

This chain connects TRBV19 to TRBJ1-5, with D possibly TRBD1 on 6 matching bases. The V end was cut by 0 bases, the J end by 5 bases, with 11 bases between. CDR3 length equals 15 residues. CDR1 is LNHDA and CDR2 is SQIVND in the germline V gene (reference sequence). CDR3 in DNA: TGTGCCAGTAGTATAGAGCACCACAGGGATCAGCCCCAGCATTTT. As protein: CASSIEHHRDQPQHF.

The chain combines TRBV5-6 with TRBJ1-1, with TRBD1 matching 7 bases. The length of the CDR3 is 13 residues. J was trimmed by 1 base and V by 6 bases; bases with no gene match: 3. From germline, CDR1 is SGHDT and CDR2 YYEEEE. In DNA form, the CDR3 reads TGTGCCAGCACCAGGACAGGGAACACTGAAGCTTTCTTT. Protein product: CASTRTGNTEAFF.

V gene TRBV19 combines with J gene TRBJ2-6; TRBD2 might be the D (7 bases). The V end lost 6 bases, the J end lost 6 bases, and 18 bases lay between the germline ends. The CDR3 sequence is 16 residues long. Per the germline V gene, CDR1 is LNHDA and CDR2 is SQIVND (reference sequence). CDR3 region: CASRAGGGLEANVLTF. In DNA, the CDR3 is TGTGCCAGTAGAGCTGGGGGGGGGCTAGAGGCCAACGTCCTGACTTTC.

This clone has a handful of counts. The genes are TRBV30 and TRBJ1-1, with a tentative D call TRBD1 (5 bases). Looked up from germline, CDR1 is GTSNPN and CDR2 is SVGIG (reference sequence). Trimming shortened V by 8 bases and J by 12 bases, and 10 bases separated the two germline ends. The CDR3 has 8 amino acids. The CDR3 DNA sequence: TGTGCCCGTACAGGTCCTTTCTTT. Residues: CARTGPFF.

This sequence joins TRBV5-1 and TRBJ1-1, with unresolved D. Germline V CDR1 and CDR2: SGHRS, YFSETQ. This CDR3 contains 14 residues. Trimming shortened V by 2 bases and J by 1 base, and 9 bases separated the two germline ends. The CDR3 sequence: CASSLSAANTEAFF. The CDR3 nucleotides read TGCGCCAGCAGCTTATCGGCGGCGAACACTGAAGCTTTCTTT.

CDR3 residues: CASTLGPGVEQFF. In DNA form, the CDR3 reads TGTGCCAGCACCTTGGGCCCCGGGGTTGAGCAGTTCTTC. The rearrangement joins TRBV7-6 to TRBJ2-1, with D perhaps TRBD2 (5 bases). This CDR3 contains 13 residues. Germline V gene lookup returns CDR1 SGHVS and CDR2 FNYEAQ. V lost 7 bases, J lost 9 bases, and 16 bases lay in between.

This clone has a handful of counts. The J gene is TRBJ1-3, the V gene TRBV5-8; 8 nucleotides align to TRBD1. CDR3 length: 14 residues. V trimming: 4 bases; J trimming: 2 bases; junction bases outside the gene matches: 2. Germline V gene data show CDR1 as SGHTS and CDR2 as YDEGEE. As DNA, the CDR3 is TGTGCCAGCAGCCAGACAGGGGCTGGAAACACCATATATTTT. It translates to CASSQTGAGNTIYF.

In DNA form, the CDR3 reads TGTGCCAGCTTCTCCGCACAGGGCGTCAGTAGCAATCAGCCCCAGCATTTT. This sequence encodes CASFSAQGVSSNQPQHF. V is TRBV28 and J is TRBJ1-5, with a weak D call TRBD1 (6 bases). Germline CDR1 is MDHEN and CDR2 is SYDVKM. The CDR3 has 17 residues. V was shortened by 8 bases and J by 0 bases, with 20 bases between the two germline ends.

The gene calls are TRBV7-2 and TRBJ1-1; no reliable D call. CDR3 length: 14 residues. Trimming removed 3 bases at V and 13 bases at J, with 21 bases between. Per the germline V gene, CDR1 is SGHTA and CDR2 is FQGNSA. The CDR3 loop reads CASSLNGPLTRGFF. As DNA, the CDR3 is TGTGCCAGCAGCTTGAATGGACCGTTGACCCGGGGTTTCTTT.

This chain connects TRBV5-1 to TRBJ2-2; 8 bases are shared with TRBD1. J was trimmed by 6 bases and V by 4 bases; bases with no gene match: 11. Germline-derived CDR1 and CDR2 are SGHRS and YFSETQ. The CDR3 loop spans 16 amino acids. CDR3 protein: CASSVVTGALAGELFF. Here the CDR3 DNA reads TGCGCCAGCAGCGTAGTGACAGGGGCGTTGGCCGGGGAGCTGTTTTTT.

The chain is built from TRBV18 and TRBJ2-3; 12 bases line up with TRBD2. CDR3 size: 14 residues. After removal of 3 bases from V and 6 bases from J, the junction contained 1 base not matched to a gene. Germline V CDR1 and CDR2: KGHSH, LQKENI. The CDR3 here is CASSPGTSGDTQYF. Here the CDR3 DNA reads TGTGCCAGCTCACCCGGGACTAGCGGGGATACGCAGTATTTT.